Following are 17 T cell receptor beta chains from one sample sequenced in a study of response to subunit inactivated influenza vaccine. TCRdb redid the calling of the RT-PCR reads with MiXCR, one entry per CDR3 protein. The sample lists about 480,000 distinct CDR3 sequences, under 15% seen once, with about 12% in the top ten. The material was PBMCs from blood, obtained roughly 47 days after vaccination. All receptors come from a man between 45 and 60 years old who received an inactivated influenza vaccine.

V is TRBV24-1 and J is TRBJ2-5, with D perhaps matching TRBD1 or TRBD2 (5 bases each). The V and J ends lost 4 bases and 2 bases respectively, with 22 bases between them. This CDR3 contains 18 residues. Germline V gene lookup returns CDR1 KGHDR and CDR2 SFDVKD. CDR3 amino acids: CATSDSEDTHHLQETQYF. Written as DNA, the CDR3 is TGTGCCACCAGTGACTCGGAGGACACTCACCATCTTCAAGAGACCCAGTACTTC.

In this sample, this clonotype turned up a few times. The gene calls are TRBV24-1 and TRBJ2-7, with D possibly being TRBD1 or TRBD2 (5 bases each). Germline lookup yields CDR1 KGHDR and CDR2 SFDVKD. CDR3 length: 16 amino acids. Deletions cut 4 bases from V and 2 bases from J, with 17 bases between. The CDR3 DNA reads as TGTGCCACCAGTGAAGGGACGGCTGGGATAACCTACGAGCAGTACTTC. This gives the protein CATSEGTAGITYEQYF.

This clonotype showed up just a few times. The chain recombines TRBV2 with TRBJ1-2; a weak D match, TRBD1 (5 bases). The germline V gene encodes CDR1 SNHLY and CDR2 FYNNEI. V lost 4 bases and J lost 11, with 17 bases in between. The CDR3 runs to 13 residues. The CDR3 DNA reads TGTGCCAGCAGTGTATCGGCAGGGAGAGAGTACACCTTC. It specifies CASSVSAGREYTF.

This clonotype was detected only a few times. The chain employs TRBV5-1 and TRBJ2-7; 7 nucleotides match TRBD2. The J segment lost 5 bases and the V segment lost 0 bases, leaving 5 bases of the junction unmatched. Germline assignment: CDR1 SGHRS and CDR2 YFSETQ. The CDR3 is 14 residues long. The CDR3 reads CASSLGSGMHEQYF. The CDR3 region has the DNA TGCGCCAGCAGCTTGGGCAGCGGGATGCACGAGCAGTACTTC.

The genes are TRBV20-1 and TRBJ2-3; weak D call: TRBD2 (6 bases). V dropped 6 bases and J dropped 0 bases, with 16 bases sitting between them. The CDR3 loop spans 15 amino acids. Germline V CDR1 and CDR2: DFQATT, SNEGSKA (reference sequence). The CDR3: CSAPTRGGSTDTQYF. The CDR3 nucleotides are TGCAGTGCCCCAACGCGGGGCGGAAGCACAGATACGCAGTATTTT.

The chain employs TRBV7-7 and TRBJ2-2; D not resolved. Germline CDR1 and CDR2: SSHAT and FNYEAQ (reference sequence). The CDR3 runs 15 residues. V gave up 5 bases and J gave up 0 bases, with 10 bases separating them. The DNA for the CDR3 is TGTGCCAGCAGCACCACTACATCGAACACCGGGGAGCTGTTTTTT. It translates to CASSTTTSNTGELFF.

This clonotype was recorded at least ten times. The chain couples TRBV29-1 to TRBJ2-1, with 8 bases aligning to TRBD1. This CDR3 is built from 14 residues. Germline-derived CDR1 and CDR2 are SQVTM and ANQGSEA. Trimming took 6 bases from V and 1 from J; bases not matched to a gene: 5. The CDR3 sequence is CSVLDRVSYNEQFF. The DNA of the CDR3 is TGCAGCGTCTTGGACAGGGTGTCCTACAATGAGCAGTTCTTC.

The chain carries TRBV3-1 and TRBJ2-1, with D tentatively TRBD2 (6 bases). Trimming left V 4 bases short and J 3 bases short, with 13 bases between. This CDR3 comprises 15 residues. Germline V gene data show CDR1 as LGHDT and CDR2 as YNNKEL (reference sequence). The CDR3 bases are TGTGCCAGCAGCCTCGGGAGCGGGTACTACAATGAGCAGTTCTTC. Translated: CASSLGSGYYNEQFF.

At least ten counts were recorded for this clonotype. This rearrangement joins TRBV20-1 to TRBJ2-7; D perhaps matches TRBD1 (5 bases). This CDR3 comprises 11 residues. CDR1 DFQATT and CDR2 SNEGSKA come from the germline V gene (reference sequence). V was shortened by 2 bases and J by 5 bases, with 7 bases between the two germline ends. CDR3 sequence (DNA): TGCAGTGCTAGAAGGGGTGACGAGCAGTACTTC. Protein sequence: CSARRGDEQYF.

The chain has TRBV7-8 and TRBJ2-3; 10 bases map to TRBD2. Trimming removed 3 bases from V and 6 bases from J; junction bases left unmatched: 6. The length of the CDR3 is 15 residues. Germline lookup yields CDR1 SGHVS and CDR2 FQNEAQ. The CDR3 here is CASSLLAGGMDTQYF. The CDR3 coding sequence is TGTGCCAGCAGCTTGTTAGCGGGAGGCATGGATACGCAGTATTTT.

Ten or more counts support this clonotype. The chain uses TRBV6-2 or TRBV6-3 and TRBJ2-2, with a tentative D call TRBD1 (6 bases). V dropped 7 bases and J dropped 4 bases, with 19 bases sitting between them. CDR3 size: 16 residues. CDR1 is MNHEY and CDR2 is SVGEGT in the germline V gene. The CDR3 sequence is CASIDRTGSGTGELFF. For the CDR3, the DNA is TGTGCCAGCATTGACCGAACAGGGAGCGGCACCGGGGAGCTGTTTTTT.

This clonotype was recorded a few times. V usage is TRBV4-3 and J usage is TRBJ1-2; the D gene is possibly TRBD1 (5 bases). Germline V lookup: CDR1 LGHNA, CDR2 YSLEER. This CDR3 has 16 amino acids. V was clipped by 0 bases and J by 0 bases, with 11 bases between them. CDR3 in DNA: TGCGCCAGCAGCCAAGATATTGCCAGGGCTAACTATGGCTACACCTTC. It codes for CASSQDIARANYGYTF.

The chain recombines TRBV7-6 with TRBJ2-7; the match to TRBD2 covers 7 bases. The CDR3 is made up of 15 amino acids. Germline V CDR1 and CDR2: SGHVS, FNYEAQ. Trimming took 4 bases from V and 1 from J; bases not matched to a gene: 7. As DNA, the CDR3 is TGTGCCAGCAGCTCCCCTAGCGGAGAATCCTACGAGCAGTACTTC. It yields the protein CASSSPSGESYEQYF.

This clonotype was recorded at least ten times. This chain uses TRBV28 with TRBJ1-2, with TRBD1 as a possible D gene (5 bases). The CDR3 covers 14 residues. Germline V gene data show CDR1 as MDHEN and CDR2 as SYDVKM. Trimming removed 3 bases from V and 2 bases from J, with 10 bases in between. The CDR3 region is CASSLSRTNYGYTF. CDR3 nucleotides: TGTGCCAGCAGTTTGAGTCGGACAAACTATGGCTACACCTTC.

The chain couples TRBV28 to TRBJ2-7; unclear D gene. With 8 bases removed from V and 5 bases from J, the gap between germline ends came to 19 bases. From germline, CDR1 is MDHEN and CDR2 SYDVKM. The CDR3 runs 14 residues. CDR3 region: CASSLYAPGDEQYF. In DNA form, the CDR3 reads TGTGCCAGCTCTCTTTATGCCCCAGGAGACGAGCAGTACTTC.

The rearrangement uses TRBV11-2 and TRBJ1-5; TRBD1 is a possible D gene (5 bases). V lost 1 base and J lost 0, with 22 bases in between. The CDR3 loop spans 20 amino acids. Germline loops: CDR1 SGHAT, CDR2 FQNNGV. The CDR3 loop reads CASSLVWLGRVGYSNQPQHF. The DNA of the CDR3 is TGTGCCAGCAGCTTAGTCTGGTTGGGCAGGGTGGGCTATAGCAATCAGCCCCAGCATTTT.

This clonotype was picked up a small number of times. The chain has TRBV20-1 and TRBJ2-3; D is unresolved. The germline gives CDR1 DFQATT, CDR2 SNEGSKA (reference sequence). This CDR3 is 15 amino acids long. Trimming took off 6 bases at V and 1 base at J, with 17 bases between the two ends. CDR3 bases: TGCAGTGCCACGGCCGTGAGACGGGGCACAGATACGCAGTATTTT. Residues: CSATAVRRGTDTQYF.